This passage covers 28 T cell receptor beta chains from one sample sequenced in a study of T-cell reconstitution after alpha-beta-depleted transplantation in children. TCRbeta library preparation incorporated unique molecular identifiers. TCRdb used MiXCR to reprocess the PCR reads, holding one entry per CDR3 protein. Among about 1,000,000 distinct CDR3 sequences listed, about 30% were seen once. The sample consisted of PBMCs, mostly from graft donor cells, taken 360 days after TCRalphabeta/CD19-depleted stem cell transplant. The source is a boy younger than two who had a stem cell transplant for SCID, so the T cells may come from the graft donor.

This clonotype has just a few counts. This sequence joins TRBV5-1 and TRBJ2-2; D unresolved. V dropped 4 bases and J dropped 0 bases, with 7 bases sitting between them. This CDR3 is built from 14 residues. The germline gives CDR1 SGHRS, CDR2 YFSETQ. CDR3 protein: CASSQTANTGELFF. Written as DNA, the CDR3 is TGCGCCAGCAGCCAGACTGCGAACACCGGGGAGCTGTTTTTT.

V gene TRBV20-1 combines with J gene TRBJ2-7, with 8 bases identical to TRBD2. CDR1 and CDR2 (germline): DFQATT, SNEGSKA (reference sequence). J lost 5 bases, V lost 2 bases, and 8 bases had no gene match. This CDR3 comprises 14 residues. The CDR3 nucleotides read TGCAGTGCTAGAAAGCGGGGGAATAGGAACGAGCAGTACTTC. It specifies CSARKRGNRNEQYF.

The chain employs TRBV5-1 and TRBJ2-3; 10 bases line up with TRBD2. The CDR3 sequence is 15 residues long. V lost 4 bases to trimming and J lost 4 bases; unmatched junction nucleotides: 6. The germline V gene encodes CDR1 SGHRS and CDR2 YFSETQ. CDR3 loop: CASSLGLARPDTQYF. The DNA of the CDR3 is TGCGCCAGCAGCCTGGGACTAGCGAGACCAGATACGCAGTATTTT. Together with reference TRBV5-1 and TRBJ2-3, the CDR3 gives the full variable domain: KAGVTQTPRYLIKTRGQQVTLSCSPISGHRSVSWYQQTPGQGLQFLFEYFSETQRNKGNFPGRFSGRQFSNSRSEMNVSTLELGDSALYLCASSLGLARPDTQYFGPGTRLTVL.

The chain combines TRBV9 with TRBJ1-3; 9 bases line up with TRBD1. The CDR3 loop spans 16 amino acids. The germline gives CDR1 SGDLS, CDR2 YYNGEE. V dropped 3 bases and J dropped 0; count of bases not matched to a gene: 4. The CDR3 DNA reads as TGTGCCAGCAGCGCACAGGGGGCTGCCTCTGGAAACACCATATATTTT. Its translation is CASSAQGAASGNTIYF.

CDR3 in DNA: TGTGCCAGCTCAACTAGACAGAGAGGCAACACTGAAGCTTTCTTT. This codes for CASSTRQRGNTEAFF. The rearrangement links TRBV18 to TRBJ1-1, with D perhaps matching TRBD1 (5 bases). Germline assignment: CDR1 KGHSH and CDR2 LQKENI. Trimming pared 5 bases from V and 2 bases from J, leaving 15 bases between. There are 15 residues in the CDR3.

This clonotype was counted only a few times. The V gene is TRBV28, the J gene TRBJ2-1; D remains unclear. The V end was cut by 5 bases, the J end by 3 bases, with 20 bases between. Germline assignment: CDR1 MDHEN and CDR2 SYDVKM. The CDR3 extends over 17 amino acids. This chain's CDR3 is CASSATGTRLFYNEQFF. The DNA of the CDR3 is TGTGCCAGCAGTGCCACGGGTACGCGGCTTTTCTACAATGAGCAGTTCTTC.

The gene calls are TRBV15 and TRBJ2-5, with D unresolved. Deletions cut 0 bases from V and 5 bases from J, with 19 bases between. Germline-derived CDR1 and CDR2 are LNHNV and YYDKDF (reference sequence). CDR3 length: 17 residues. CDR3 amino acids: CATSRDNSLGPSETQYF. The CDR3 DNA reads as TGTGCCACCAGCAGAGATAATTCCCTTGGGCCGTCGGAGACCCAGTACTTC.

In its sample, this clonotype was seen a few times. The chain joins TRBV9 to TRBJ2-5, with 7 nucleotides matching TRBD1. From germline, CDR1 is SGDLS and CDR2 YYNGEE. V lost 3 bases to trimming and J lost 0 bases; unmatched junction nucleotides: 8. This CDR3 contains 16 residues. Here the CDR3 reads CASSARTGRYQETQYF. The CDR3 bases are TGTGCCAGCAGCGCCCGGACAGGAAGGTACCAAGAGACCCAGTACTTC.

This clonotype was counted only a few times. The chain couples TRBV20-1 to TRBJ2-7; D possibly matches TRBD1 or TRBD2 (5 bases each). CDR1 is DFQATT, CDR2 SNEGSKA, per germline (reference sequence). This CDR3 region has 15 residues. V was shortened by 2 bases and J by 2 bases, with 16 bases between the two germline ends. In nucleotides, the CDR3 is TGCAGTGCTAGACCACCCCGGGACGGAGCCTACGAGCAGTACTTC. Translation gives CSARPPRDGAYEQYF.

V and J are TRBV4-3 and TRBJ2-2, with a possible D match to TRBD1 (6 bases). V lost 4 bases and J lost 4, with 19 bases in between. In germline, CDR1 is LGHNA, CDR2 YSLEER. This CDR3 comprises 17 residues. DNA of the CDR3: TGCGCCAGCAGCCTGCGGCCCCCGGGACAAAGCACCGGGGAGCTGTTTTTT. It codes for CASSLRPPGQSTGELFF.

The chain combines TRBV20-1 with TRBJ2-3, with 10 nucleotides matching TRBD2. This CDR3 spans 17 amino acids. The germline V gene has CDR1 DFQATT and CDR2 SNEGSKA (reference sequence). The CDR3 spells CCARTNPGLAMADTQYF. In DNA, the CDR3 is TGCTGCGCTAGAACCAATCCGGGACTAGCGATGGCAGATACGCAGTATTTT.

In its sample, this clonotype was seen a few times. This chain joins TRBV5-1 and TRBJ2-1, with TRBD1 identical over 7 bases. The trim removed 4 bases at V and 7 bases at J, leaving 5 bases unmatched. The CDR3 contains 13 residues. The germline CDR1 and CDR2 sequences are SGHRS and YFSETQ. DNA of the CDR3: TGCGCCAGCAGCGAGTCAGGGGGAAATGAGCAGTTCTTC. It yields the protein CASSESGGNEQFF. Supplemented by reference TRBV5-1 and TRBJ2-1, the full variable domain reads KAGVTQTPRYLIKTRGQQVTLSCSPISGHRSVSWYQQTPGQGLQFLFEYFSETQRNKGNFPGRFSGRQFSNSRSEMNVSTLELGDSALYLCASSESGGNEQFFGPGTRLTVL.

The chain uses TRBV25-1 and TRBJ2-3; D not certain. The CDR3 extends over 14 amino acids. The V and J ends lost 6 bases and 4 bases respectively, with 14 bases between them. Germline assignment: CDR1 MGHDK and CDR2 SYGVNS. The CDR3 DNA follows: TGTGCCAGCAGCACGGGTCTCGGAGCAGATACGCAGTATTTT. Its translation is CASSTGLGADTQYF.

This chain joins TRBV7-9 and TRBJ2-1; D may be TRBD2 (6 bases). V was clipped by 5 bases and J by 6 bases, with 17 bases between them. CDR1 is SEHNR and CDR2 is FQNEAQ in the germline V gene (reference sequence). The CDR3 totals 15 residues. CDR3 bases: TGTGCCAGCAGCCCACGGGACTTAAGGGGCAATGAGCAGTTCTTC. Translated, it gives CASSPRDLRGNEQFF.

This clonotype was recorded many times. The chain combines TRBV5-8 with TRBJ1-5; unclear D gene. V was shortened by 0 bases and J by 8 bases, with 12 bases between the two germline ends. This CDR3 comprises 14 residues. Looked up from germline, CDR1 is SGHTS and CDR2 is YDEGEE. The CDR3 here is CASSLAGRNKPQHF. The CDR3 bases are TGTGCCAGCAGCTTGGCAGGACGGAACAAGCCCCAGCATTTT.

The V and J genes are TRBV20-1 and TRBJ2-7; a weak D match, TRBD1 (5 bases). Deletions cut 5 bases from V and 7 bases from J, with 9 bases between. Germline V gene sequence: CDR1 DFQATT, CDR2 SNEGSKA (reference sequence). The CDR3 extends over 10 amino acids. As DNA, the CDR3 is TGCAGTGCTTCTGCAGGGGAGCAGTACTTC. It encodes CSASAGEQYF.

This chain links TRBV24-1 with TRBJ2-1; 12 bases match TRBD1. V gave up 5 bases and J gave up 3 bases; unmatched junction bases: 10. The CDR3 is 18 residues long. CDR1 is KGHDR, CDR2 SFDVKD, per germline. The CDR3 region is CATSGPHRDRGLYNEQFF. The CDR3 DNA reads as TGTGCCACCAGTGGCCCTCACCGGGACAGGGGGCTCTACAATGAGCAGTTCTTC.

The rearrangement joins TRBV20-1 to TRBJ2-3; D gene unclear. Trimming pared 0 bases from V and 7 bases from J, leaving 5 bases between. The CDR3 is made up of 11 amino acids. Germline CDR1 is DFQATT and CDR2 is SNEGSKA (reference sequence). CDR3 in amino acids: CSARDLYTQYF. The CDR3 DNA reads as TGCAGTGCTAGAGATCTTTATACGCAGTATTTT.

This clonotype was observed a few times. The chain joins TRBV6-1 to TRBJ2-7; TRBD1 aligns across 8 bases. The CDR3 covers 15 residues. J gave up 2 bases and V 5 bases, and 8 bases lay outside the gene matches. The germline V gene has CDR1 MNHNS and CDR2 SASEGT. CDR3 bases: TGTGCCAGCAGTCCGACAGGGGTAAGGACCTACGAGCAGTACTTC. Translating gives CASSPTGVRTYEQYF.

In DNA, the CDR3 is TGTGCCAGCAGCTTGGGGGGTATCGGGGGCGGAGATACGCAGTATTTT. This codes for CASSLGGIGGGDTQYF. V is TRBV5-5 and J is TRBJ2-3; D tentatively reads TRBD1 or TRBD2 (6 bases each). Germline V gene data show CDR1 as SGHKS and CDR2 as YYEKEE (reference sequence). V was shortened by 0 bases and J by 5 bases, with 16 bases between the two germline ends. The CDR3 totals 16 residues.

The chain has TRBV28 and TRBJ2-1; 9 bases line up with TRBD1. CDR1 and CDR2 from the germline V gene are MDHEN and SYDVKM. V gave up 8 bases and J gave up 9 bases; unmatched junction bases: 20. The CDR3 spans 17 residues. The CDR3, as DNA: TGTGCCAGCTGCCCCCCGTTATGGGACAGGGTACGGGGTGAGCAGTTCTTC. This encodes CASCPPLWDRVRGEQFF.

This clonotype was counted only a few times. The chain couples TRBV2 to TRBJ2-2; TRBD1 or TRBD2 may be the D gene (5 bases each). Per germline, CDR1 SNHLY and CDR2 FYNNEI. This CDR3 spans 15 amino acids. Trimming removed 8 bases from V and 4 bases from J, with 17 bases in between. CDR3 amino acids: CASSGRLASTGELFF. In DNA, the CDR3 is TGTGCCAGCTCAGGGCGGCTAGCTAGCACCGGGGAGCTGTTTTTT.

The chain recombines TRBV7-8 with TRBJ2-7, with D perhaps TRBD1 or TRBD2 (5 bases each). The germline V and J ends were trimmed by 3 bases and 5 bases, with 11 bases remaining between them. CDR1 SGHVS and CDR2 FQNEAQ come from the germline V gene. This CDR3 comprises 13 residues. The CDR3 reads CASSLGVSDEQYF. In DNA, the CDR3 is TGTGCCAGCAGCTTGGGGGTTAGTGACGAGCAGTACTTC.

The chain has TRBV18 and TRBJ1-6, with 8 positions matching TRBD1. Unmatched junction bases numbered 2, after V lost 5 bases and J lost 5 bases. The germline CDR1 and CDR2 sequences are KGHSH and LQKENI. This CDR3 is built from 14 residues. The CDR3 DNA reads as TGTGCCAGCTCAGGGACAGGCGATAATTCACCCCTCCACTTT. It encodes CASSGTGDNSPLHF.

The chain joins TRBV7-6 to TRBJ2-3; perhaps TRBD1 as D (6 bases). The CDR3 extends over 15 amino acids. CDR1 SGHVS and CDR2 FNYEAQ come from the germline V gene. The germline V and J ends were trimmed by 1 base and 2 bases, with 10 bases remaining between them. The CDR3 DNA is TGTGCCAGCAGCTTAGAGGGGGATTTCACAGATACGCAGTATTTT. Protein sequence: CASSLEGDFTDTQYF.

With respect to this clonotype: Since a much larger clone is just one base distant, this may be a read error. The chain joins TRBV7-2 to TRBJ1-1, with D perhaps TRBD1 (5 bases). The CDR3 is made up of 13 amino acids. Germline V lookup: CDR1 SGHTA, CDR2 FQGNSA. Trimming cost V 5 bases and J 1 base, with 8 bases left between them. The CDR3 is CASSNDRNTEAFF. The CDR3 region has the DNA TGTGCCAGCAGCAACGACAGGAACACTGAAGCTTTCTTT.

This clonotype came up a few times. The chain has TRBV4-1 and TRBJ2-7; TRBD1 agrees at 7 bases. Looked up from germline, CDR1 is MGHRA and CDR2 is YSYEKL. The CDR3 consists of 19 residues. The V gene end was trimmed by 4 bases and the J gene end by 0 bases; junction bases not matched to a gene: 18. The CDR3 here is CASSLRQGRPGTPSYEQYF. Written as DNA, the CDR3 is TGCGCCAGCAGCCTCCGACAGGGTAGGCCGGGGACCCCCTCCTACGAGCAGTACTTC.

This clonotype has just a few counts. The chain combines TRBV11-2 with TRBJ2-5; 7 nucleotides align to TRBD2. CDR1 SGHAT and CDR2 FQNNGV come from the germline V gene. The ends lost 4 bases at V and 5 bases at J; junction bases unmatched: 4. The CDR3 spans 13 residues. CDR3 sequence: CASSWGGLETQYF. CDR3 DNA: TGTGCCAGCAGCTGGGGGGGACTGGAGACCCAGTACTTC.